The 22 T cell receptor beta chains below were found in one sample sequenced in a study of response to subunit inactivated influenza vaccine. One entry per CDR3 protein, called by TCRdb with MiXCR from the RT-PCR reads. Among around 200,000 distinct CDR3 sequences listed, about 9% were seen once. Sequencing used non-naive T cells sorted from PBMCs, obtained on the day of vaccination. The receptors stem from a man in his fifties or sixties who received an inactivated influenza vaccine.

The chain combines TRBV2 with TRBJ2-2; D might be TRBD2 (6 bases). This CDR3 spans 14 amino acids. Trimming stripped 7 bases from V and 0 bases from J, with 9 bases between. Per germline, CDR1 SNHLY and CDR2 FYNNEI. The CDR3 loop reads CASIGGSNTGELFF. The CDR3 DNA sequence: TGTGCCAGCATCGGGGGATCGAACACCGGGGAGCTGTTTTTT.

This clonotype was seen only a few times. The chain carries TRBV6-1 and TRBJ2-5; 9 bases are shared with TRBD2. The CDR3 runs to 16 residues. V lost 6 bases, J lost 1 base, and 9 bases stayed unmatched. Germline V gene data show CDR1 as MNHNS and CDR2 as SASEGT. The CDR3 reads CASSPSSGGFQETQYF. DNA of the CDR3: TGTGCCAGCAGCCCCTCCAGCGGGGGGTTCCAAGAGACCCAGTACTTC.

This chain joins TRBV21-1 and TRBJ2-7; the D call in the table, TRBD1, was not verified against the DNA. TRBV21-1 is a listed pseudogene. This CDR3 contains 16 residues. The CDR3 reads CASSKGTGQMTYEQYF. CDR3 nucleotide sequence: TGTGCCAGCAGCAAGGGTACAGGGCAAATGACCTACGAGCAGTACTTC.

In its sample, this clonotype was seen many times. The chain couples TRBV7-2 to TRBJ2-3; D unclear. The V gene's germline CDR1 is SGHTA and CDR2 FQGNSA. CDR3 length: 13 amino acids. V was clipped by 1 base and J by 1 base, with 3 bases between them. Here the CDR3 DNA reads TGTGCCAGCAGCTTAGTCGGCACAGATACGCAGTATTTT. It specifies CASSLVGTDTQYF.

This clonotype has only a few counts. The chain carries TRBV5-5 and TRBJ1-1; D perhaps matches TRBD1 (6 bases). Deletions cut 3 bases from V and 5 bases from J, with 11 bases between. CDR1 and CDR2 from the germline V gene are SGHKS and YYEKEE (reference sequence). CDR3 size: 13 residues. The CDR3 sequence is CASSSTGKTEAFF. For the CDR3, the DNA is TGTGCCAGCAGCTCAACAGGGAAGACTGAAGCTTTCTTT. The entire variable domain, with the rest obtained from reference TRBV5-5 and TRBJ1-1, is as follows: DAGVTQSPTHLIKTRGQQVTLRCSPISGHKSVSWYQQVLGQGPQFIFQYYEKEERGRGNFPDRFSARQFPNYSSELNVNALLLGDSALYLCASSSTGKTEAFFGQGTRLTVV.

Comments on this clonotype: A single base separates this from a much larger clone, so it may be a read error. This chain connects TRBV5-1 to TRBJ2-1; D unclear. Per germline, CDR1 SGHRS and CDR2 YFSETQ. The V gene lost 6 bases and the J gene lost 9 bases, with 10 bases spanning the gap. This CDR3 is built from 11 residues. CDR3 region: CASNQEGEQFF. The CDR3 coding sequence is TGCGCCAGCAACCAAGAAGGTGAGCAGTTCTTC.

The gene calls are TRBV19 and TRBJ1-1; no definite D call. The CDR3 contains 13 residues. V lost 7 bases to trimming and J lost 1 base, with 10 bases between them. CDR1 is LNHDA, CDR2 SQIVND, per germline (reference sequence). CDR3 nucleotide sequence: TGTGCCAGTAAAGACCGTCCGAACACTGAAGCTTTCTTT. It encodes CASKDRPNTEAFF.

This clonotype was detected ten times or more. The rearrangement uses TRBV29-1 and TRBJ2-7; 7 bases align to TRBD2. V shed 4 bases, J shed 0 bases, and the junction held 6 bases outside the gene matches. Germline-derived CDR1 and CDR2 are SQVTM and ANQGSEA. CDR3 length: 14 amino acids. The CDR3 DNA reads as TGCAGCGTTGCGGGAGGATCGAGCTCCTACGAGCAGTACTTC. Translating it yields CSVAGGSSSYEQYF.

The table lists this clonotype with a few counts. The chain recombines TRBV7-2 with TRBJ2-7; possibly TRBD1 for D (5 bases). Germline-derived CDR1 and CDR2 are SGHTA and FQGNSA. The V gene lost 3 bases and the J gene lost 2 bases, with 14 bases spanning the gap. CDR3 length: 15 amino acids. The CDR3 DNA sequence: TGTGCCAGCAGCTTCACCCCAGGCAGGGCCTACGAGCAGTACTTC. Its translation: CASSFTPGRAYEQYF.

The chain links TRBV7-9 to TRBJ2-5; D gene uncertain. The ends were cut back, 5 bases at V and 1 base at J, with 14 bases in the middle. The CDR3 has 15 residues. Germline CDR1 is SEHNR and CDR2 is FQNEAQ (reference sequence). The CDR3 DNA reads TGTGCCAGCAGCCTCTCGATGGGTATCCAAGAGACCCAGTACTTC. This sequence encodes CASSLSMGIQETQYF.

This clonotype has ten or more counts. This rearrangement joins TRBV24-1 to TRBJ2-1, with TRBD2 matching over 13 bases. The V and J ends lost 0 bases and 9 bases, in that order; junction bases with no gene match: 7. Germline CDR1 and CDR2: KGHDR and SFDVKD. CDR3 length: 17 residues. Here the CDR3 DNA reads TGTGCCACCAGTGATTTGCAACTAGCGGGGGGGCCGGGTGAGCAGTTCTTC. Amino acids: CATSDLQLAGGPGEQFF.

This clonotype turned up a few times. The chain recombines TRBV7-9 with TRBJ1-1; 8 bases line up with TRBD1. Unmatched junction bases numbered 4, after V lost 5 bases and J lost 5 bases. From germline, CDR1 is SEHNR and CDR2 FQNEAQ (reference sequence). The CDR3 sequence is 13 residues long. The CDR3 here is CASSQRQGTEAFF. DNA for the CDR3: TGTGCCAGCAGCCAGAGACAGGGGACTGAAGCTTTCTTT.

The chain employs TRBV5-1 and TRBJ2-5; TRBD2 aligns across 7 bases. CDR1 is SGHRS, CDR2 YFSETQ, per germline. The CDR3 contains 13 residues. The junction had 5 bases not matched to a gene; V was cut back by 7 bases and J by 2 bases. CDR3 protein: CASGSGSQETQYF. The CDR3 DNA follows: TGCGCCAGCGGTAGCGGGTCACAAGAGACCCAGTACTTC.

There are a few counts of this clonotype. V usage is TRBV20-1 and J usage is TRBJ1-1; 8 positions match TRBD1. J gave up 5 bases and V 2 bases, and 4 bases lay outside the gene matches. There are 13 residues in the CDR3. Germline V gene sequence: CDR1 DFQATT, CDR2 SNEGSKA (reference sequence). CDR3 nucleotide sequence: TGCAGTGCTAGACAGGGGGCGAAGACTGAAGCTTTCTTT. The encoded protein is CSARQGAKTEAFF.

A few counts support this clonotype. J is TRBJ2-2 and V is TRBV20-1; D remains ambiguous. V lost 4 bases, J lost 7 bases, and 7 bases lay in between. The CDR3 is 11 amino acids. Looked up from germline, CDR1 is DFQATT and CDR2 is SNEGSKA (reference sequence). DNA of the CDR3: TGCAGTGCTACGGGTGGCGGGGAGCTGTTTTTT. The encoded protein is CSATGGGELFF.

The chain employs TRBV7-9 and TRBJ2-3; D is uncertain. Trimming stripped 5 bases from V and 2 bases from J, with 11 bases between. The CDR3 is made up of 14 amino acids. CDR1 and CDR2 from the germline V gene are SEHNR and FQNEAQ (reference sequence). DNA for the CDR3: TGTGCCAGCAGCAGGAAGGGCATCACAGATACGCAGTATTTT. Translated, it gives CASSRKGITDTQYF. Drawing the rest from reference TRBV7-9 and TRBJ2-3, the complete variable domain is DTGVSQNPRHKITKRGQNVTFRCDPISEHNRLYWYRQTLGQGPEFLTYFQNEAQLEKSRLLSDRFSAERPKGSFSTLEIQRTEQGDSAMYLCASSRKGITDTQYFGPGTRLTVL.

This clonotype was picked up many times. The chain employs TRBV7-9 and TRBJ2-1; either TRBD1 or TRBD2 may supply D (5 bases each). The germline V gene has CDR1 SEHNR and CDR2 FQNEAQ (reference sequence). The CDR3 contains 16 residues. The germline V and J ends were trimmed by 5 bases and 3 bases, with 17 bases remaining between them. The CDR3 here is CASSPPGARLYNEQFF. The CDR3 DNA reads TGTGCCAGCAGCCCCCCCGGGGCCCGGCTCTACAATGAGCAGTTCTTC.

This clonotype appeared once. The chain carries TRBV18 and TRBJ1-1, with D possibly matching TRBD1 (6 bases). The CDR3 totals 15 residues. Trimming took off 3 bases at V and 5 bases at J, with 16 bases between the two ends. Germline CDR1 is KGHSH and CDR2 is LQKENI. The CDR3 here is CASSPGGGGKTEAFF. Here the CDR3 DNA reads TGTGCCAGCTCACCCGGGGGAGGGGGAAAAACTGAAGCTTTCTTT. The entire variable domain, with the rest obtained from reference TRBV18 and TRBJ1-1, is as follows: NAGVMQNPRHLVRRRGQEARLRCSPMKGHSHVYWYRQLPEEGLKFMVYLQKENIIDESGMPKERFSAEFPKEGPSILRIQQVVRGDSAAYFCASSPGGGGKTEAFFGQGTRLTVV.

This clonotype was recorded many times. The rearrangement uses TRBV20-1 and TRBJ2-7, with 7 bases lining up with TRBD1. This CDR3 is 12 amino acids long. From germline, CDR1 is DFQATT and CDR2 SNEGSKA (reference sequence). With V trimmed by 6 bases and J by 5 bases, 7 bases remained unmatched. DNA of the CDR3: TGCAGTGCAAACCACAGGGGCAACGAGCAGTACTTC. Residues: CSANHRGNEQYF.

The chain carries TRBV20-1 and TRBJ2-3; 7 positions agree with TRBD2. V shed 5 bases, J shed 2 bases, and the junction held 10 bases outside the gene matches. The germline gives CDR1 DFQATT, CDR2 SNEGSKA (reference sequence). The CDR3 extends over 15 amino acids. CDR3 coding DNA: TGCAGTGCTGTAGCGAGGGAGGGGTACACAGATACGCAGTATTTT. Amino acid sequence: CSAVAREGYTDTQYF.

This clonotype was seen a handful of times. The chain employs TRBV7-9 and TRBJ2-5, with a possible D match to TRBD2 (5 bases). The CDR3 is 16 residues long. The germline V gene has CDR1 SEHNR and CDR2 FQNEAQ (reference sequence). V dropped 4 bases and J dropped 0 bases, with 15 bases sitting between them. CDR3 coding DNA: TGTGCCAGCAGCTACCGACCGGGAACCAACCAAGAGACCCAGTACTTC. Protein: CASSYRPGTNQETQYF. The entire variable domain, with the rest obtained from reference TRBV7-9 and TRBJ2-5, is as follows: DTGVSQNPRHKITKRGQNVTFRCDPISEHNRLYWYRQTLGQGPEFLTYFQNEAQLEKSRLLSDRFSAERPKGSFSTLEIQRTEQGDSAMYLCASSYRPGTNQETQYFGPGTRLLVL.

CDR3 loop: CASGLDSNQPQHF. The CDR3 DNA is TGTGCCAGCGGTCTGGATAGCAATCAGCCCCAGCATTTT. V usage is TRBV28 and J usage is TRBJ1-5; D uncertain. The CDR3 has 13 amino acids. The V gene's germline CDR1 is MDHEN and CDR2 SYDVKM. The V end was cut by 8 bases, the J end by 0 bases, with 8 bases between.